This TCR beta chain came from a study of blood T cells in healthy people across ages. The study's findings and limits: Per million T cells, the diversity of TCR beta decreased roughly linearly as age advanced.

This clonotype was observed at least ten times. Its antigen is as yet unknown. With a J-beta primer mix and a sample-barcoded 5' primer, a second PCR ran about 6 to 11 cycles. Every sample returned 3 million or more CDR3-containing paired-end reads. TCRdb used MiXCR to reprocess the 5' RACE reads, holding one entry per CDR3 protein. The data show 1 million or so distinct CDR3 sequences, with under 30% seen just once and around 0.7% held by the top ten. CDR3 length: 16 amino acids. Germline CDR1 DFQATT, CDR2 SNEGSKA (reference sequence). The trim removed 0 bases at V and 5 bases at J, leaving 7 bases unmatched. The same data also went into a second study, on T cells of mothers and their children.

The receptor was isolated from a girl aged 2 to 10 in good health. This chain links TRBV20-1 with TRBJ2-1, with 10 bases lining up with TRBD2. Material: blood. In nucleotides, the CDR3 is TGCAGTGCTAGAGATCGGGCTAGCGGGGGACACAATGAGCAGTTCTTC. Protein: CSARDRASGGHNEQFF.